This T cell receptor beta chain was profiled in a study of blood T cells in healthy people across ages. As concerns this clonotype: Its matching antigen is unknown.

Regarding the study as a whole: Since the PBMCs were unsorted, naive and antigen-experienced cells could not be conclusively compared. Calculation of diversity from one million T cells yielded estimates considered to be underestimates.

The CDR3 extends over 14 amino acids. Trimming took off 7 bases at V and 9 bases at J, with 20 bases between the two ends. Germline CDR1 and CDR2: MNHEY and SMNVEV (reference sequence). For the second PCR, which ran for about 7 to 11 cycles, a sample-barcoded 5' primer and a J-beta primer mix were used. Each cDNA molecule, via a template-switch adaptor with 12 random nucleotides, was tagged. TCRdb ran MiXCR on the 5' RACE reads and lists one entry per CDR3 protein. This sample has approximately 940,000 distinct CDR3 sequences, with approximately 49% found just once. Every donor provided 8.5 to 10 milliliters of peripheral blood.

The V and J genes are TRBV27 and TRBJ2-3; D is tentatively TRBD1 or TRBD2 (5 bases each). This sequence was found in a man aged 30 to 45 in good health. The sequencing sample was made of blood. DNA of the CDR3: TGTGCCAGCAACCCATCCAGTGCTGGGGGAACGCAGTATTTT. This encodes CASNPSSAGGTQYF.